A selection of T cell receptor beta chains follows, all from one sample in a study of blood T cells in healthy people across ages. TCRdb re-called the 5' RACE reads through MiXCR, storing one row per CDR3 protein. The sample records almost 800,000 distinct CDR3 sequences, roughly 60% being singletons. The sequenced sample consisted of blood. The receptors stem from a man aged 30 to 45 in good health. The conserved cysteine and the conserved F or W are not part of the CDR3 here.

>TRBV10-3|TRBJ2-5
AISEGSRAETQY
>TRBV3-1|TRBJ2-7
ASSQRDYSYEQY
>TRBV27|TRBJ2-7
ASRVGQSSYEQY
>TRBV3-1|TRBJ2-1
ASSQGRLAEQF
>TRBV20-1|TRBJ2-1
SAHSLLAGAYNEQF
>TRBV4-1|TRBJ1-5
ASSQDWGWQPQH
>TRBV4-2|TRBJ2-1
ASSQATSTGGQF
>TRBV10-3|TRBJ2-5
ATKDILIGEQY
>TRBV4-3|TRBJ2-1
ASSQDSLAGGITNEQF
>TRBV6-5|NA
ASSYAASVGEQY
>TRBV20-1|TRBJ2-7
SATPNTAYEQY
>TRBV18|TRBJ1-1
ASSPPSLNTEAF
>TRBV29-1|TRBJ2-6
SVRGYSGANVLT
>TRBV3-1|TRBJ2-5
ASSRRGRSETQY
>TRBV20-1|TRBJ1-1
SAGGRTLEAF
>TRBV6-2/TRBV6-3|TRBJ2-1
ASSYSRFYNEQF
>TRBV12-3/TRBV12-4|TRBJ2-1
ASMAGVYNEQF
>TRBV7-9|NA
ASSLGPHEQY
>TRBV5-1|TRBJ2-7
ASSFTGGGYEQY
>TRBV7-9|TRBJ2-4
ASSFAQGVEY
>TRBV7-8|TRBJ1-2
ASSPGVSSYGYT
>TRBV30|TRBJ2-4
AWRVAGHIQY
>TRBV7-2|TRBJ2-7
ASSLEGVHAYEQY
>TRBV11-3|TRBJ2-1
ASSFLSGRDLF
>TRBV12-3/TRBV12-4|TRBJ1-6
ASRKTGQGGNSPLH
>TRBV21-1|TRBJ2-3
ASSNPRTGDTDTQY
>TRBV6-1|TRBJ2-1
ASNLNPGLAGGGGEQF
>TRBV4-3|NA
ASSQDNRGSRALEQY